One sample yielded the 31 T cell receptor beta chains listed below, sequenced in a study of shared clonotypes between healthy human individuals. Repertoires were generated with immunoSEQ multiplex PCR, while TCRdb's copy carries only in-frame clones and drops some. The data hold 1 million to 1.3 million clones, with approximately 80% observed a single time. The sample was memory CD4+ T cells from PBMCs. As to subset: CD45RA-negative fraction. These receptors originate from a man between 18 and 35 years old in good health. Some clones in this sample may be carry-over from other donors' samples.

The chain carries TRBV2 and TRBJ2-5, with D perhaps TRBD1 or TRBD2 (5 bases each). Deletions cut 3 bases from V and 5 bases from J, with 16 bases between. The CDR3 length is 15 residues. CDR1 and CDR2 from the germline V gene are SNHLY and FYNNEI. The CDR3 loop is CASSDRGASLETQYF. In DNA, the CDR3 is TGTGCCAGCAGTGACCGGGGCGCGAGTTTGGAGACCCAGTACTTC.

V and J are TRBV4-1 and TRBJ1-5, with D tentatively TRBD1 (6 bases). V gave up 1 base and J gave up 7 bases, with 14 bases separating them. CDR1 and CDR2 (germline): MGHRA, YSYEKL. The CDR3 runs 15 residues. The CDR3 coding sequence is TGCGCCAGCAGCCAAGTATACCCGGGGGGCCAGCCCCAGCATTTT. Translated, it gives CASSQVYPGGQPQHF.

The chain employs TRBV6-5 and TRBJ1-5; 8 bases map to TRBD1. This CDR3 is 14 amino acids long. Germline loops: CDR1 MNHEY, CDR2 SVGAGI. Trimming took 6 bases from V and 7 from J; bases not matched to a gene: 8. The DNA of the CDR3 is TGTGCCAGCAGACTATTGACAGGGGAACAGCCCCAGCATTTT. It translates to CASRLLTGEQPQHF.

As for this clone: Different DNA sequences within this sample yield the same CDR3. The V call is TRBV2, the J call TRBJ1-4; D unclear. Deletions cut 8 bases from V and 4 bases from J, with 14 bases between. The CDR3 loop spans 14 amino acids. Germline V CDR1 and CDR2: SNHLY, FYNNEI. CDR3 coding DNA: TGTGCCAGCTCCTACCTGCGCAGTAATGAAAAACTGTTTTTT. Translating gives CASSYLRSNEKLFF.

This clone was seen a few times. The V and J genes are TRBV28 and TRBJ2-7; D remains unclear. Germline CDR1 MDHEN, CDR2 SYDVKM. V lost 7 bases to trimming and J lost 3 bases, with 10 bases between them. The CDR3 is 12 residues long. The CDR3: CASTPGLYEQYF. The DNA of the CDR3 is TGTGCCAGCACCCCTGGGCTCTACGAGCAGTACTTC. Combining the CDR3 with reference TRBV28 and TRBJ2-7 gives the whole variable domain DVKVTQSSRYLVKRTGEKVFLECVQDMDHENMFWYRQDPGLGLRLIYFSYDVKMKEKGDIPEGYSVSREKKERFSLILESASTNQTSMYLCASTPGLYEQYFGPGTRLTVT.

The chain combines TRBV28 with TRBJ2-5; 11 bases fit TRBD2. V dropped 4 bases and J dropped 4; count of bases not matched to a gene: 8. Germline V gene lookup returns CDR1 MDHEN and CDR2 SYDVKM. The CDR3 extends over 16 amino acids. For the CDR3, the DNA is TGTGCCAGCAGTTACGTAGCGGGAGGGCCCGGAGAGACCCAGTACTTC. Translating gives CASSYVAGGPGETQYF.

This chain uses TRBV28 with TRBJ1-1; D is ambiguous. The CDR3 has 13 residues. Germline V gene lookup returns CDR1 MDHEN and CDR2 SYDVKM. V lost 2 bases, J lost 1 base, and 5 bases lay in between. In DNA, the CDR3 is TGTGCCAGCAGTTTAGACAAGAACACTGAAGCTTTCTTT. It is translated as CASSLDKNTEAFF.

The chain joins TRBV7-9 to TRBJ2-5; TRBD1 aligns across 11 bases. Per the germline V gene, CDR1 is SEHNR and CDR2 is FQNEAQ (reference sequence). The CDR3 extends over 15 amino acids. V lost 1 base and J lost 4; bases outside the gene matches: 2. DNA for the CDR3: TGTGCCAGCAGCTTAGGGACAGGGGGCTCAGAGACCCAGTACTTC. This encodes CASSLGTGGSETQYF.

The chain combines TRBV28 with TRBJ1-2; possible D gene TRBD1, 6 bases. V lost 3 bases and J 0 bases, leaving 14 bases between the germline ends. Germline V gene lookup returns CDR1 MDHEN and CDR2 SYDVKM. The CDR3 consists of 16 residues. DNA for the CDR3: TGTGCCAGCAGTTTGGCAGGGGTCCGAGCTAACTATGGCTACACCTTC. As protein: CASSLAGVRANYGYTF.

This clone was seen repeatedly, ten times or more. This same CDR3 is encoded by further DNA sequences in the sample. V gene TRBV5-1 combines with J gene TRBJ2-5; 9 bases match TRBD2. V was pared by 1 base and J by 5 bases, with 9 bases of the junction left unmatched. The germline V gene has CDR1 SGHRS and CDR2 YFSETQ. This CDR3 has 16 residues. CDR3 DNA: TGCGCCAGCAGCTTGCTCGCGGGAGGGCCGGTTGAGACCCAGTACTTC. Amino acids: CASSLLAGGPVETQYF.

This chain joins TRBV9 and TRBJ2-3; no clear D gene. Deletions cut 4 bases from V and 2 bases from J, with 23 bases between. CDR3 length: 18 residues. Germline CDR1 SGDLS, CDR2 YYNGEE. Written as DNA, the CDR3 is TGTGCCAGCAGCTTTACCTCCTTGCCCTTTCGCAACACAGATACGCAGTATTTT. Translating gives CASSFTSLPFRNTDTQYF.

The V and J genes are TRBV30 and TRBJ1-1; 11 bases are a match to TRBD1. Germline V CDR1 and CDR2: GTSNPN, SVGIG (reference sequence). J gave up 2 bases and V 5 bases, and 7 bases lay outside the gene matches. The CDR3 length is 15 residues. The CDR3 coding sequence is TGTGCCTGGCGTCCCTGGACAGGGGGCAACACTGAAGCTTTCTTT. Amino acid sequence: CAWRPWTGGNTEAFF.

This clone was seen only a few times. The genes are TRBV7-2 and TRBJ2-5; 13 bases align to TRBD2. With V trimmed by 2 bases and J by 1 base, 7 bases remained unmatched. The CDR3 runs to 18 residues. From germline, CDR1 is SGHTA and CDR2 FQGNSA. The CDR3 DNA follows: TGTGCCAGCAGCTTACCTCCCGGGACTAGCGGGATCCAAGAGACCCAGTACTTC. Protein: CASSLPPGTSGIQETQYF. The full variable domain, in which reference TRBV7-2 and TRBJ2-5 provide the parts outside the CDR3, is GAGVSQSPSNKVTEKGKDVELRCDPISGHTALYWYRQSLGQGLEFLIYFQGNSAPDKSGLPSDRFSAERTGGSVSTLTIQRTQQEDSAVYLCASSLPPGTSGIQETQYFGPGTRLLVL.

The chain couples TRBV30 to TRBJ2-5; TRBD1 matches 10 bases. The CDR3 runs to 17 residues. Germline lookup yields CDR1 GTSNPN and CDR2 SVGIG (reference sequence). V was clipped by 1 base and J by 5 bases; unmatched bases: 13. CDR3 sequence (DNA): TGTGCCTGGAGTGCCCAAAAACGACAGGGGGCCCGGGAGACCCAGTACTTC. Its protein is CAWSAQKRQGARETQYF. Using reference TRBV30 and TRBJ2-5 for the parts outside the CDR3, the full variable domain is SQTIHQWPATLVQPVGSPLSLECTVEGTSNPNLYWYRQAAGRGLQLLFYSVGIGQISSEVPQNLSASRPQDRQFILSSKKLLLSDSGFYLCAWSAQKRQGARETQYFGPGTRLLVL.

This clone occurred a few times. At the DNA level, this CDR3 is encoded by other sequences in the same sample as well. V and J are TRBV9 and TRBJ1-2; D ambiguous. Trimming removed 0 bases at V and 4 bases at J, with 7 bases between. There are 13 residues in the CDR3. CDR1 and CDR2 (germline): SGDLS, YYNGEE. The chain's CDR3 is CASSVDGSYGYTF. DNA of the CDR3: TGTGCCAGCAGCGTAGATGGCAGCTATGGCTACACCTTC.

The V call is TRBV6-5, the J call TRBJ2-3; tentative D call: TRBD2 (5 bases). From germline, CDR1 is MNHEY and CDR2 SVGAGI. V was pared by 8 bases and J by 0 bases, with 12 bases between. This CDR3 contains 14 residues. This CDR3 reads CASRRTASTDTQYF. In DNA form, the CDR3 reads TGTGCCAGCCGGAGGACCGCTAGCACAGATACGCAGTATTTT.

This clone was found once. J is TRBJ2-7 and V is TRBV6-1; 10 bases agree with TRBD2. After removal of 2 bases from V and 5 bases from J, the junction contained 6 bases not matched to a gene. The CDR3 has 15 residues. Germline V gene data show CDR1 as MNHNS and CDR2 as SASEGT. CDR3 protein: CASSENWLAGDEQYF. CDR3 bases: TGTGCCAGCAGTGAAAACTGGCTAGCGGGAGACGAGCAGTACTTC.

This clone was detected only once. The chain is built from TRBV6-7 and TRBJ2-7, with 10 bases lining up with TRBD2. TRBV6-7 falls under the ORF class, with uncertain function. The CDR3 is made up of 17 amino acids. After removal of 6 bases from V and 5 bases from J, the junction contained 16 bases not matched to a gene. The CDR3 coding sequence is TGTGCCAGCAGGGACCGGGGGCTAGCGGGAGAGCACCACGAGCAGTACTTC. Amino acid sequence: CASRDRGLAGEHHEQYF.

The rearrangement links TRBV7-3 to TRBJ2-5; 8 bases agree with TRBD1. Germline V gives CDR1 SGHTA, CDR2 FQGTGA. CDR3 length: 15 amino acids. Trimming took 5 bases from V and 8 from J; bases not matched to a gene: 13. This CDR3 reads CASSILGQDVGTQYF. The CDR3, as DNA: TGTGCCAGCAGCATACTGGGACAGGACGTGGGCACCCAGTACTTC.

This chain connects TRBV5-4 to TRBJ2-7; D could derive from TRBD1 or TRBD2 (5 bases each). The V end was cut by 4 bases, the J end by 3 bases, with 11 bases between. The CDR3 sequence is 13 residues long. The germline CDR1 and CDR2 sequences are SGHNT and YYREEE (reference sequence). Here the CDR3 DNA reads TGTGCCAGCAGCCGGGACGGGAACTACGAGCAGTACTTC. Protein: CASSRDGNYEQYF.

The CDR3 spells CASSLGGLAGGVADTQYF. CDR3 DNA sequence: TGTGCCAGCAGCCTCGGGGGTCTAGCGGGAGGGGTTGCAGATACGCAGTATTTT. The V call is TRBV9, the J call TRBJ2-3; 12 nucleotides match TRBD2. This CDR3 spans 18 amino acids. V shed 4 bases and J 4 bases; nucleotides not matched to a gene: 13. Per germline, CDR1 SGDLS and CDR2 YYNGEE.

This clone was seen a handful of times. The chain links TRBV28 to TRBJ1-2, with D unclear. The CDR3 is 15 residues long. The V end lost 2 bases, the J end lost 4 bases, and 14 bases lay between the germline ends. Germline V CDR1 and CDR2: MDHEN, SYDVKM. The CDR3 sequence: CASSLQVGVGYGYTF. Written as DNA, the CDR3 is TGTGCCAGCAGTTTACAGGTCGGAGTTGGCTATGGCTACACCTTC.

There are a few counts of this clone. The CDR3 region is CASSQVQWGNEQFF. The CDR3 nucleotides read TGTGCCAGCAGCCAGGTTCAATGGGGGAATGAGCAGTTCTTC. V and J are TRBV4-2 and TRBJ2-1; perhaps D is TRBD1 or TRBD2 (5 bases each). CDR3 size: 14 residues. From germline, CDR1 is LGHNA and CDR2 YNFKEQ. V gave up 3 bases and J gave up 7 bases, with 13 bases separating them.

CDR3 DNA sequence: TGTGCCAGCAGTCCCCGGGACATACCGGAGGAGCAGTACTTC. Protein: CASSPRDIPEEQYF. The gene calls are TRBV6-6 and TRBJ2-7, with a weak D call TRBD1 (6 bases). The length of the CDR3 is 14 residues. Germline CDR1 and CDR2: MNHNY and SVGAGI (reference sequence). The V end lost 5 bases, the J end lost 7 bases, and 18 bases lay between the germline ends.

The V call is TRBV7-9, the J call TRBJ2-2; TRBD1 matches at 7 bases. V gave up 5 bases and J gave up 5 bases; unmatched junction bases: 8. This CDR3 region has 15 residues. In germline, CDR1 is SEHNR, CDR2 FQNEAQ (reference sequence). The CDR3 reads CASSQSGQETGELFF. The CDR3, as DNA: TGTGCCAGCAGCCAATCCGGACAGGAGACCGGGGAGCTGTTTTTT.

The V and J genes are TRBV7-2 and TRBJ2-1; D gene ambiguous. Trimming took 0 bases from V and 1 from J, leaving 10 bases between them. Germline CDR1 reads SGHTA; CDR2 reads FQGNSA. The CDR3 extends over 16 amino acids. CDR3 nucleotide sequence: TGTGCCAGCAGCTTAGCATCTACCCTTTCCTACAATGAGCAGTTCTTC. Protein product: CASSLASTLSYNEQFF.

This chain links TRBV5-1 with TRBJ2-2, with 7 bases fitting TRBD2. V shed 6 bases and J 1 base; nucleotides not matched to a gene: 6. The germline gives CDR1 SGHRS, CDR2 YFSETQ. This CDR3 has 15 residues. The DNA of the CDR3 is TGCGCCAGCACCTCGGCTAGCGGGAACACCGGGGAGCTGTTTTTT. This encodes CASTSASGNTGELFF.

This sequence joins TRBV25-1 and TRBJ2-3; tentative D call: TRBD2 (6 bases). Trimming left V 10 bases short and J 5 bases short, with 10 bases between. Germline V gene sequence: CDR1 MGHDK, CDR2 SYGVNS. The CDR3 contains 11 residues. The DNA for the CDR3 is TGTGCCATCCGACTAGGAGATACGCAGTATTTT. Translated: CAIRLGDTQYF.

This sequence joins TRBV18 and TRBJ1-1; perhaps TRBD1 as D (6 bases). Germline CDR1 reads KGHSH; CDR2 reads LQKENI. The CDR3 runs to 14 residues. The ends were cut back, 4 bases at V and 1 base at J, with 10 bases in the middle. The CDR3 loop reads CASSLAGENTEAFF. Written as DNA, the CDR3 is TGTGCCAGCTCACTCGCAGGGGAGAACACTGAAGCTTTCTTT.

Turning to this clone: Other DNA sequences in this sample translate to the same CDR3. The chain employs TRBV7-9 and TRBJ1-2, with D unclear. The germline V gene has CDR1 SEHNR and CDR2 FQNEAQ (reference sequence). The CDR3 length is 14 residues. The V end lost 4 bases, the J end lost 9 bases, and 18 bases lay between the germline ends. As DNA, the CDR3 is TGTGCCAGCAGCTCGACCTCACCGGCATGGAGCTACACCTTC. Translating gives CASSSTSPAWSYTF.

This chain joins TRBV10-3 and TRBJ2-7; no firm D call. This CDR3 is 12 amino acids long. V gave up 2 bases and J gave up 4 bases, with 6 bases separating them. The germline CDR1 and CDR2 sequences are ENHRY and SYGVKD. The CDR3 loop is CAISELLYEQYF. The CDR3 region has the DNA TGTGCCATCAGTGAGCTTCTATACGAGCAGTACTTC.